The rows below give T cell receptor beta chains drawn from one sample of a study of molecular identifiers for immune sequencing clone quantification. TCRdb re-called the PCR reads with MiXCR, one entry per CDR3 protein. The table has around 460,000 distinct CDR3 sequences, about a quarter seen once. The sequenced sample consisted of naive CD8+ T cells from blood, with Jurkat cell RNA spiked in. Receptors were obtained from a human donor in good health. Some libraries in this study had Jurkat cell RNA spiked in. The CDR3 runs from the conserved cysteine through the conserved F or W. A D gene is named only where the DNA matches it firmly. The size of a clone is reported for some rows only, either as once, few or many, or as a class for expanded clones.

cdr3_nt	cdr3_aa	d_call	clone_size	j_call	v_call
TGTGCCAGCACAGGGGGCATCACAGATACGCAGTATTTT	CASTGGITDTQYF	TRBD1	many	TRBJ2-3	TRBV2
TGTGCCAGCAGTGAGGTCGGGGGGCGAGGGACTGAAGCTTTCTTT	CASSEVGGRGTEAFF	-	few	TRBJ1-1	TRBV6-2/TRBV6-3
TGTGCCAGCAGACGGGACTTAGAAGGGACCCAGTACTTC	CASRRDLEGTQYF	-	-	TRBJ2-5	TRBV6-5
TGTGCCAGTAGTATGAGCGGAGGGCGGTCTGGGGCCAACGTCCTGACTTTC	CASSMSGGRSGANVLTF	-	few	TRBJ2-6	TRBV19
TGTGCCAGCAGTTTGGGGACGCTTACTCACGAGCAGTACTTC	CASSLGTLTHEQYF	-	many	TRBJ2-7	TRBV27
TGTGCCAGCAACCCAGAGCGCAGGGGCAATCAGCCCCAGCATTTT	CASNPERRGNQPQHF	-	few	TRBJ1-5	TRBV28
TGTGCCAGCAGTTTAGGGGATCACAATCAGCCCCAGCATTTT	CASSLGDHNQPQHF	-	many	TRBJ1-5	TRBV28
TGTGCCAGCAGACCCGAGGACTTCCAACGCACCTCAGATACGCAGTATTTT	CASRPEDFQRTSDTQYF	-	many	TRBJ2-3	TRBV6-2/TRBV6-3
TGCAGCGTATTAGGGGGAGCGAACACCGGGGAGCTGTTTTTT	CSVLGGANTGELFF	-	many	TRBJ2-2	TRBV29-1
TGTGCCAGCAGCCAACCAGGGGTGTCGGGCGAGCAGTACTTC	CASSQPGVSGEQYF	-	-	TRBJ2-7	TRBV4-2
TGTGCCAGCAGCCCTCAGACGGGATCTGGAAACACCATATATTTT	CASSPQTGSGNTIYF	-	-	TRBJ1-3	TRBV9
TGTGCCAGCAGTTACGGCGGGGGGGCAGATACGCAGTATTTT	CASSYGGGADTQYF	TRBD2	-	TRBJ2-3	TRBV6-2/TRBV6-3
TGTGCCAGCAGTTACCAGAGCGGGAGTATCGACGAGCAGTACTTC	CASSYQSGSIDEQYF	TRBD2	-	TRBJ2-7	TRBV6-5
TGTGCCTGGAGTGTACGATACAATGAGCAGTTCTTC	CAWSVRYNEQFF	-	many	TRBJ2-1	TRBV30
TGTGCCAGCAGCCTACTAGCGGCGGGAGGTACGCAGTATTTT	CASSLLAAGGTQYF	TRBD2	many	TRBJ2-3	TRBV14
TGTGCCAGTACCAAGATACAGGGGAACACTGAAGCTTTCTTT	CASTKIQGNTEAFF	-	many	TRBJ1-1	TRBV19
TGTGCCAGCAGTCTGGGCGGGGGGGCCCGACAGACCCAGTACTTC	CASSLGGGARQTQYF	TRBD2	many	TRBJ2-5	TRBV2
TGCGCCAGCAGTGAGTCGGGACCGGACAATCAGCCCCAGCATTTT	CASSESGPDNQPQHF	-	-	TRBJ1-5	TRBV10-2
TGTGCCAGCAGTAACGACAGAATGAACACTAAAGCTTTCTTT	CASSNDRMNTKAFF	-	-	TRBJ1-1	TRBV12-3/TRBV12-4
TGCGCCAGCAGCCAAACAAGGGGGGGCTGGGAGCTGTTTTTT	CASSQTRGGWELFF	-	-	TRBJ2-2	TRBV4-3
TGTGCCAGCAGCTTAGGGGTAGGGGACTCCTACGAGCAGTACTTC	CASSLGVGDSYEQYF	-	few	TRBJ2-7	TRBV7-6
TGTGCCAGCAGTCTCAGAGGTAGCGGGATCCCAGATACGCAGCATTTT	CASSLRGSGIPDTQHF	-	-	TRBJ1-5	TRBV12-3/TRBV12-4
TGTGCCAGCTCACCCACGACAGGGATGGACACTGAAGCTTTCTTT	CASSPTTGMDTEAFF	TRBD1	-	TRBJ1-1	TRBV18
TGTGCCAGCAGTCTCGGGACAGGGGTCAATCAGCCCCAGCATTTT	CASSLGTGVNQPQHF	TRBD1	many	TRBJ1-5	TRBV28
TGTGTCAGCAGCGGGAGCGGGCGGGGTCTGGATACGCAGTATTTT	CVSSGSGRGLDTQYF	TRBD2	-	TRBJ2-3	TRBV5-5
TGTGCCAGCAGTTTCCTCCCGGGGGGACTTGAAGCTTTCTTT	CASSFLPGGLEAFF	-	many	TRBJ1-1	TRBV12-3/TRBV12-4
TGTGCCAGCAGTACCGGACAGGGGATGGAAAATGAGCAGTTCTTC	CASSTGQGMENEQFF	TRBD1	few	TRBJ2-1	TRBV25-1
TGTGCCAGCAGTTTAGTCCATATTGAGGAAAAACTGTTATTT	CASSLVHIEEKLLF	-	-	TRBJ1-4	TRBV12-3/TRBV12-4
TGTGCCAGCAGCTTGGGCGGGGGGCCAAACACAGATACGCAGTATTTT	CASSLGGGPNTDTQYF	TRBD2	-	TRBJ2-3	TRBV7-2
TGTGCCAGTATGGAGCTTATAGCGGGGGCAAGCACAGATACGCAGTATTTT	CASMELIAGASTDTQYF	TRBD2	few	TRBJ2-3	TRBV19
TGTGCCAGCAGCCCCCGGGTGTTCAGGACAGTAACCGGGGAGCTGTTTTTT	CASSPRVFRTVTGELFF	-	few	TRBJ2-2	TRBV7-6
TGTGCCAGCAACCCGGACCGCTCTAACTATGGCTACACCTTC	CASNPDRSNYGYTF	-	-	TRBJ1-2	TRBV12-3/TRBV12-4
TGTGCCTGGAGTGTATGGCAGGGTCAGACTGAAGCTTTCTTT	CAWSVWQGQTEAFF	-	-	TRBJ1-1	TRBV30
TGCGCCAGCAGCTTGAACCCCGCATCTTCTAGCACAGATACGCAGTATTTT	CASSLNPASSSTDTQYF	-	few	TRBJ2-3	TRBV5-1
TGCAGTGCTTATGCGTACGAGCAGTACTTC	CSAYAYEQYF	-	many	TRBJ2-7	TRBV20-1
TGCAGTGCTAGAGGACACCCCCTCTACAATGAGCAGTTCTTC	CSARGHPLYNEQFF	-	-	TRBJ2-1	TRBV20-1
TGCGCCAGCAGCCTTTCCGGGACAGGGTCCACTGAAGCTTTCTTT	CASSLSGTGSTEAFF	TRBD1	-	TRBJ1-1	TRBV5-1
TGTGCCAGCAGCTTAGGTTTGGGGACCCAGTACACAGATACGCAGTATTTT	CASSLGLGTQYTDTQYF	-	few	TRBJ2-3	TRBV7-3
TGCGCCAGCAGCCATACAGGGGGCGCGCCCGGGGAGCTGTTTTTT	CASSHTGGAPGELFF	TRBD1	-	TRBJ2-2	TRBV4-1
TGCGCCAGCAGTCTCACGCCAACAGCTTTTTCTGAAGCTTTCTTT	CASSLTPTAFSEAFF	-	-	TRBJ1-1	TRBV4-1
TGTGCCTGGAGTACCAGGGACGGGGGATGGACTGAAGCTTTCTTT	CAWSTRDGGWTEAFF	-	-	TRBJ1-1	TRBV30
TGCAGTGATAGGGAAAGGAGCTCCTACGAGCAGTACTTC	CSDRERSSYEQYF	-	-	TRBJ2-7	TRBV20-1
TGTGCCAGCAGTTACGGCGGGAGGGCAGAGGAGCAGTACTTC	CASSYGGRAEEQYF	TRBD2	many	TRBJ2-7	TRBV6-5
TGTGCCAGCAGACAGGGGACTTCGAGATACACAGATACGCAGTATTTT	CASRQGTSRYTDTQYF	-	many	TRBJ2-3	TRBV2